The rows below give T cell receptor beta chains drawn from one sample of a study of cytomegalovirus exposure and HLA in healthy donors. The method was immunoSEQ multiplex PCR; TCRdb's version includes in-frame clones alone and lacks a portion of them. Found here are fewer than 250,000 clones, around 75% of them singletons; the top ten hold about 3%. Sequencing was carried out using PBMCs. The receptors come from a woman younger than 45 in good health and CMV-seropositive. Both conserved end residues are part of each CDR3. The order of the fields is clone size, V gene, J gene, D gene, CDR3 length, CDR3 protein, CDR3 DNA. The D gene is left open where the match is weak. Only some rows state a clone size, as once, few, many or a class for expanded clones.

>.|TRBV6-5|TRBJ2-7|TRBD2|15
CASSQKLAETYEQYF
TGTGCCAGCAGTCAGAAACTAGCGGAGACCTACGAGCAGTACTTC
>.|TRBV28|TRBJ2-7|TRBD2|15
CASSLAGGFFYEQYF
TGTGCCAGCAGTTTAGCGGGAGGGTTCTTCTACGAGCAGTACTTC
>.|TRBV4-1|TRBJ2-7|.|13
CASSQGRGNEQYF
TGCGCCAGCAGCCAAGGGAGAGGAAACGAGCAGTACTTC
>.|TRBV14|TRBJ2-3|TRBD2|16
CASSHSPSLAEDTQYF
TGTGCCAGCAGCCACTCCCCCTCGCTAGCGGAGGATACGCAGTATTTT
>.|TRBV28|TRBJ2-7|.|14
CASSPGGESYEQYF
TGTGCCAGCAGCCCTGGGGGCGAGTCCTACGAGCAGTACTTC
>few|TRBV28|TRBJ1-4|.|14
CASRTGLNNEKLFF
TGTGCCAGCAGAACGGGACTGAATAATGAAAAACTGTTTTTT
>.|TRBV6-1|TRBJ2-7|TRBD2|19
CASSEGSLGLAGPAYEQYF
TGTGCCAGCAGTGAAGGAAGTTTGGGGCTAGCGGGACCAGCCTACGAGCAGTACTTC
>.|TRBV19|TRBJ1-5|TRBD1|13
CASSPDRGEPQHF
TGTGCCAGTAGCCCGGACAGGGGTGAGCCCCAGCATTTT
>.|TRBV5-6|TRBJ2-7|TRBD1|14
CASSQGQAMDEQYF
TGTGCCAGCAGCCAAGGACAGGCCATGGACGAGCAGTACTTC
>.|TRBV2|TRBJ2-7|.|14
CASSEGRGGYEQYF
TGTGCCAGCAGTGAGGGCAGGGGCGGCTACGAGCAGTACTTC
>few|TRBV21-1|TRBJ2-3|.|17
CASSKVIAGRLGDTQYF
TGTGCCAGCAGCAAAGTAATAGCGGGAAGGTTAGGAGATACGCAGTATTTT
>once|TRBV5-1|TRBJ1-6|TRBD1|14
CASSDRTGTSPLHF
TGCGCCAGCAGCGATCGGACAGGAACCTCACCCCTCCACTTT
>.|TRBV4-2|TRBJ1-4|.|16
CASSQEIRAGNEKLFF
TGTGCCAGCAGCCAAGAGATCCGGGCGGGTAATGAAAAACTGTTTTTT
>once|TRBV10-2|TRBJ2-7|.|13
CASRAVQGSEQYF
TGCGCCAGCAGAGCCGTCCAGGGGAGCGAGCAGTACTTC
>.|TRBV9|TRBJ1-1|.|17
CASSAPPDSLWNTEAFF
TGTGCCAGCAGCGCCCCCCCGGACAGCCTGTGGAACACTGAAGCTTTCTTT
>.|TRBV7-9|TRBJ1-4|TRBD1|15
CASSSTGSTNEKLFF
TGTGCCAGCAGCTCGACAGGGTCCACTAATGAAAAACTGTTTTTT
>.|TRBV6-6|TRBJ2-7|.|16
CASSPPGVAAPYEQYF
TGTGCCAGCAGTCCCCCTGGAGTAGCTGCTCCCTACGAGCAGTACTTC
>few|TRBV2|TRBJ2-5|.|15
CASISQGAREETQYF
TGTGCCAGCATCTCACAGGGCGCGAGAGAAGAGACCCAGTACTTC
>.|TRBV11-2|TRBJ2-3|.|13
CASSPFYTDTQYF
TGTGCCAGCAGCCCCTTTTACACAGATACGCAGTATTTT
>.|TRBV27|TRBJ2-7|TRBD2|14
CASSPGLALYEQYF
TGTGCCAGCAGTCCCGGACTAGCTCTCTACGAGCAGTACTTC
>.|TRBV27|TRBJ1-5|.|14
CASSSRQVNQPQHF
TGTGCCAGCAGTTCACGACAGGTGAATCAGCCCCAGCATTTT
>.|TRBV28|TRBJ1-2|.|14
CASSSYPSYLGYTF
TGTGCCAGCAGTTCCTACCCGTCCTACCTGGGCTACACCTTC
>.|TRBV6-4|TRBJ2-1|TRBD2|15
CASSIELAGGPEQFF
TGTGCCAGCAGTATCGAACTAGCGGGAGGGCCGGAGCAGTTCTTC
>.|TRBV6-1|TRBJ1-2|.|13
CASTQTGGYGYTF
TGTGCCAGCACTCAGACAGGAGGCTATGGCTACACCTTC
>once|TRBV5-1|TRBJ2-2|TRBD2|16
CASSGGGLANTGELFF
TGCGCCAGCAGTGGGGGGGGTCTCGCGAACACCGGGGAGCTGTTTTTT
>.|TRBV6-4|TRBJ1-5|.|14
CASSDSVGNQPQHF
TGTGCCAGCAGTGACTCCGTAGGCAATCAGCCCCAGCATTTT
>.|TRBV7-2|TRBJ2-7|TRBD1|17
CASSFPITGGHSYEQYF
TGTGCCAGCAGCTTCCCGATAACAGGGGGCCACTCCTACGAGCAGTACTTC
>few|TRBV5-8|TRBJ2-1|TRBD2|15
CASSLAGWSYNEQFF
TGTGCCAGCAGCTTAGCGGGATGGTCCTACAATGAGCAGTTCTTC
>.|TRBV5-4|TRBJ1-1|.|14
CASRSPGSDTEAFF
TGTGCCAGCAGGTCCCCGGGTTCGGACACTGAAGCTTTCTTT
>.|TRBV6-6|TRBJ2-1|TRBD1|13
CASSSPGGNEQFF
TGTGCCAGCAGTTCTCCAGGGGGCAATGAGCAGTTCTTC
>.|TRBV11-2|TRBJ2-7|TRBD2|16
CASSLDAGRVTYEQYF
TGTGCCAGCAGCTTAGATGCCGGGAGGGTTACCTACGAGCAGTACTTC